This T cell receptor (beta chain) was retrieved from a study of cytomegalovirus exposure and HLA in healthy donors. About this clone itself: What it binds is unknown.

General study results and limits: Cytomegalovirus status, reportedly, was diagnosed with high specificity and sensitivity by the classifier.

This PCR relied on a set of 60 Vbeta primers and 13 Jbeta primers. Assay used: immunoSEQ multiplex PCR; TCRdb lists only in-frame clones, some missing. Among roughly 180,000 clones, 65% to 85% were seen once, and the ten largest hold approximately 4.1%. Though nominally healthy at sampling, donors likely had unrecorded immune exposures. The clonotype was recovered from a woman aged 45 to 65 in good health and CMV-seropositive. Sample: PBMCs.

This chain's CDR3 is CSVQGRSTDTQYF. The DNA of the CDR3 is TGCAGCGTTCAGGGGAGATCCACAGATACGCAGTATTTT. The chain combines TRBV29-1 with TRBJ2-3, with D possibly matching TRBD1 (6 bases). Germline V gene lookup returns CDR1 SQVTM and CDR2 ANQGSEA. The CDR3 extends over 13 amino acids. With 5 bases removed from V and 2 bases from J, the gap between germline ends came to 11 bases.